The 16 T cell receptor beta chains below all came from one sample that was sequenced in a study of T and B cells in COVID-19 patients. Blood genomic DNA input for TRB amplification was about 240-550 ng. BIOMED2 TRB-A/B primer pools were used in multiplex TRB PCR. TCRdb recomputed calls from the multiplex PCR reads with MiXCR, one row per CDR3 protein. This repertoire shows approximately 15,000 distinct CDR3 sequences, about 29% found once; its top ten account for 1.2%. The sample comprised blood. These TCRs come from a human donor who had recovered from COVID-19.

The CDR3 sequence is CSVVAGTGGLHGYTF. As DNA, the CDR3 is TGCAGCGTTGTCGCCGGGACAGGGGGGTTACATGGCTACACCTTC. This chain uses TRBV29-1 with TRBJ1-2; TRBD1 agrees at 11 bases. Trimming removed 4 bases from V and 6 bases from J; junction bases left unmatched: 10. This CDR3 spans 15 amino acids. Germline V gives CDR1 SQVTM, CDR2 ANQGSEA.

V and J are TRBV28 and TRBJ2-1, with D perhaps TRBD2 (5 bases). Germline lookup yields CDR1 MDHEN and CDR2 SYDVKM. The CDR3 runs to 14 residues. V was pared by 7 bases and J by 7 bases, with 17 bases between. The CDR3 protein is CASKSGRRRNEQFF. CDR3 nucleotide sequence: TGTGCCAGCAAATCGGGGAGAAGGAGGAATGAGCAGTTCTTC.

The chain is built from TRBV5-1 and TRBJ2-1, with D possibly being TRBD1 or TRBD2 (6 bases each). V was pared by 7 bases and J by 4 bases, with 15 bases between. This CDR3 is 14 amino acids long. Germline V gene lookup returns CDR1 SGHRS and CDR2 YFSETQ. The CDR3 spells CASGRRRGYNEQFF. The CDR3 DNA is TGCGCCAGCGGCAGGAGGAGGGGGTACAATGAGCAGTTCTTC. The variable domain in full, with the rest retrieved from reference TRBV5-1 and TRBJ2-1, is KAGVTQTPRYLIKTRGQQVTLSCSPISGHRSVSWYQQTPGQGLQFLFEYFSETQRNKGNFPGRFSGRQFSNSRSEMNVSTLELGDSALYLCASGRRRGYNEQFFGPGTRLTVL.

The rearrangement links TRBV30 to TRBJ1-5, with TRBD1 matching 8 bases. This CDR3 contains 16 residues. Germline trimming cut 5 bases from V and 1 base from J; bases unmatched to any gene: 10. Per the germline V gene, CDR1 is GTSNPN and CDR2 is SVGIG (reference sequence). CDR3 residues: CAWGPRTGLSNQPQHF. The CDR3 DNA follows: TGTGCCTGGGGCCCACGGACAGGGTTGAGCAATCAGCCCCAGCATTTT.

CDR3 sequence (DNA): TGTGCCAGCAGCTTGGCCCGGGCAGTCGGTAATTCACCCCTCCACTTT. This encodes CASSLARAVGNSPLHF. The chain recombines TRBV5-4 with TRBJ1-6; D is ambiguous. CDR1 and CDR2 (germline): SGHNT, YYREEE (reference sequence). CDR3 length equals 16 residues. Trimming took 0 bases from V and 6 from J, leaving 13 bases between them.

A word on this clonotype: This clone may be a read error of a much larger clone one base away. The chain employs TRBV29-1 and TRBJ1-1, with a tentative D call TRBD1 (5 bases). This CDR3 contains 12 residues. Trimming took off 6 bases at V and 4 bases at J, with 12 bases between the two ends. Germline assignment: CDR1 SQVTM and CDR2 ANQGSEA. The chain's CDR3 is CSVVDKLTEAFF. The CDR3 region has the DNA TGCAGCGTAGTGGACAAGCTCACTGAAGCTTTCTTT. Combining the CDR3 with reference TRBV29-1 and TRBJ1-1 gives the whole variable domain SAVISQKPSRDICQRGTSLTIQCQVDSQVTMMFWYRQQPGQSLTLIATANQGSEATYESGFVIDKFPISRPNLTFSTLTVSNMSPEDSSIYLCSVVDKLTEAFFGQGTRLTVV.

As DNA, the CDR3 is TGTGCCAGCAGCTTTACAGTGATGAACACTGAAGCTTTCTTT. Amino acids: CASSFTVMNTEAFF. This chain uses TRBV5-4 with TRBJ1-1; no reliable D call. The V end was cut by 2 bases, the J end by 0 bases, with 8 bases between. This CDR3 comprises 14 residues. Germline V CDR1 and CDR2: SGHNT, YYREEE (reference sequence).

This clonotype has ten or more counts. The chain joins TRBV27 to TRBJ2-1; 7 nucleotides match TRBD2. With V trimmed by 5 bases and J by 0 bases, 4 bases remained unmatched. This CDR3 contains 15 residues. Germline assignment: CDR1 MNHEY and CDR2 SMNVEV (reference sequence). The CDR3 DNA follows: TGTGCCAGCAGTCAAAGACTAGCCTCCTACAATGAGCAGTTCTTC. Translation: CASSQRLASYNEQFF.

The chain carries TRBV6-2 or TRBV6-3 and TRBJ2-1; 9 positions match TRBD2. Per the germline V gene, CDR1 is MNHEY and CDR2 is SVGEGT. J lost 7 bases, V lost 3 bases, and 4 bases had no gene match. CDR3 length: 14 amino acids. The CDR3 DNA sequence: TGTGCCAGCAGTTATGGGCGGGAGGGGAATGAGCAGTTCTTC. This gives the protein CASSYGREGNEQFF.

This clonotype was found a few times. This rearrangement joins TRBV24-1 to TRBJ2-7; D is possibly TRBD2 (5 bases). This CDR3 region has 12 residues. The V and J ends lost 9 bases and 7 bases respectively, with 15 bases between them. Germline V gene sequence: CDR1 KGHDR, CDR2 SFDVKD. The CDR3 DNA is TGTGCCACCTCACTAGGGAGTCGGGAGCAGTACTTC. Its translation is CATSLGSREQYF.

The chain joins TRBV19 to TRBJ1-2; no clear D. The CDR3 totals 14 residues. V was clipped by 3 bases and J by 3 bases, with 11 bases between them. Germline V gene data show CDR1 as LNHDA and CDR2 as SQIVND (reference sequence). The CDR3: CASSMLVYDYGYTF. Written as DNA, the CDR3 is TGTGCCAGTAGTATGCTAGTCTACGACTATGGCTACACCTTC.

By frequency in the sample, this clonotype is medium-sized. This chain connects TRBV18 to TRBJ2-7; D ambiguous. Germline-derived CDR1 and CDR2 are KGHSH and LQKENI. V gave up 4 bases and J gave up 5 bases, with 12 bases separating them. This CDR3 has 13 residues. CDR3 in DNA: TGTGCCAGCTCACGACCCCCTGGGGACGAGCAGTACTTC. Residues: CASSRPPGDEQYF.

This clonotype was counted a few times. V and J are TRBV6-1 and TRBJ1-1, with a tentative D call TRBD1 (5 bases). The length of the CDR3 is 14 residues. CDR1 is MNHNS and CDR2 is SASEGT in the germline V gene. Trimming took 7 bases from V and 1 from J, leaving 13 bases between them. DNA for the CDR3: TGTGCCAGCACCCCTTGGAGGGGGAACACTGAAGCTTTCTTT. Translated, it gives CASTPWRGNTEAFF.

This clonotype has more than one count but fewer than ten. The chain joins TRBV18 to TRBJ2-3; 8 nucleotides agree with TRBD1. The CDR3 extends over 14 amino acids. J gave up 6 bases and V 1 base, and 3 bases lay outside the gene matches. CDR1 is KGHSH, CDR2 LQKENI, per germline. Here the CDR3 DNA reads TGTGCCAGCTCACCACTGCAGGGGGCTGATACGCAGTATTTT. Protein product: CASSPLQGADTQYF.

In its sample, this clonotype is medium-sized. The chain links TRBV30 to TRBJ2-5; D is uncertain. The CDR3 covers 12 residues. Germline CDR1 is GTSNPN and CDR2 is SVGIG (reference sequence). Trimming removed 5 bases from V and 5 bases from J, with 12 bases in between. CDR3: CAWASPPETQYF. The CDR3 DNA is TGTGCCTGGGCCAGTCCCCCGGAGACCCAGTACTTC.

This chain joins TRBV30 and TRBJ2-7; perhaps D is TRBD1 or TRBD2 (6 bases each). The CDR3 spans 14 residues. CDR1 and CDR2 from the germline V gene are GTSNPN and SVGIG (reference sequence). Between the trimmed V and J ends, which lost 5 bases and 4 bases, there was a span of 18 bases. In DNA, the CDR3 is TGTGCCTGGGGGGAACAGGGTGGGAGGTACGAGCAGTACTTC. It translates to CAWGEQGGRYEQYF. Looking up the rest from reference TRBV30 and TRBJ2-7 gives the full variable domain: SQTIHQWPATLVQPVGSPLSLECTVEGTSNPNLYWYRQAAGRGLQLLFYSVGIGQISSEVPQNLSASRPQDRQFILSSKKLLLSDSGFYLCAWGEQGGRYEQYFGPGTRLTVT.